A selection of T cell receptor beta chains follows, all from one sample in a study of CD8+CD57+ T cells in acquired aplastic anemia. Via MiXCR, TCRdb re-called the reads, giving one row per CDR3 protein. The data contain under 200,000 distinct CDR3 sequences, under 50% of them singletons. Sequencing used sorted CD4+, CD8+, or CD8+CD57+ T cells (not recorded which) from PBMCs. The receptors were sampled from a human donor with aplastic anemia. Each CDR3 is given with its conserved first and last residue. D genes are given only for firm matches. Some rows mark clone size as missing; the rest say once, few, many or name a class of expanded clone.

. | . | TRBJ1-1 | TRBV2 | TGTGCCAGCAGCAGGGGTTACGGTGAAGCTTTCTTT | CASSRGYGEAFF
. | . | TRBJ2-7 | TRBV10-3 | TGTGCCATCAGGGAGGTTGGAAAGGGTAACGAGCAGTACTTC | CAIREVGKGNEQYF
few | . | TRBJ2-5 | TRBV10-3 | TGTGCCATCAGTGGGACAGAAGAAGAGACCCAGTACTTC | CAISGTEEETQYF
. | . | TRBJ2-5 | TRBV12-3/TRBV12-4 | TGTGCCAGCAGTGATCCTAGGGTGGAGGAGACCCAGTACTTC | CASSDPRVEETQYF
. | TRBD2 | TRBJ2-3 | TRBV10-3 | TGTGCCATCAGGTGGACTAGCGGGAGCAACGTAGATACGCAGTATTTT | CAIRWTSGSNVDTQYF
. | . | TRBJ1-2 | TRBV25-1 | TGTGCCAGCAGTGACGGCAACCTACCTTATGGCTACACCTTC | CASSDGNLPYGYTF
. | . | TRBJ2-5 | TRBV7-9 | TGTGCCAGCAGCTTAGCGTCGACCCAGTACTTC | CASSLASTQYF
many | TRBD1 | TRBJ2-7 | TRBV19 | TGTGCCAGTAGTACAGGGGGCTACGAGCAGTACTTC | CASSTGGYEQYF
many | . | TRBJ1-1 | TRBV18 | TGTGCCAGCTCACCACAGAACGACGCTGAAGCTTTCTTT | CASSPQNDAEAFF
many | . | TRBJ2-5 | TRBV10-3 | TGTGCCATACGATTTTCTGGCCAAGACGGCGAGACCCAGTACTTC | CAIRFSGQDGETQYF
many | . | TRBJ1-1 | TRBV5-1 | TGCGCCAGCAGCTCGGTAGTCCTAACTGAAGCTTTCTTT | CASSSVVLTEAFF
many | TRBD1 | TRBJ2-4 | TRBV19 | TGTGCCAGTAGTGCAAGGGACAGGGGTACCAAAAACATTCAGTACTTC | CASSARDRGTKNIQYF
. | . | TRBJ2-6 | TRBV2 | TGTGCCAGCAGTATCACTTTCTCTGGGGCCAACGTCCTGACTTTC | CASSITFSGANVLTF
. | TRBD1 | TRBJ1-2 | TRBV20-1 | TGCAGTGCTAGAGGGGCAGGGGGCGACTATGGCTACACCTTC | CSARGAGGDYGYTF
. | . | TRBJ2-3 | TRBV15 | TGTGCCACCAGCAGAGAAGAAGTGAGCACAGATACGCAGTATTTT | CATSREEVSTDTQYF
. | . | TRBJ2-7 | TRBV20-1 | TGCAGTGCTAGAGCCTTAGGGAGTCAATGGTACGAGCAGTACTTC | CSARALGSQWYEQYF
many | . | TRBJ1-2 | TRBV11-3 | TGTGCCAGCAGCTCAGAGACCCCGGTGGTGCATTTC | CASSSETPVVHF
many | . | TRBJ1-3 | TRBV7-9 | TGTGCCAGCGTGAAGGACAGCTCTGGAAACACCATATATTTT | CASVKDSSGNTIYF
. | . | TRBJ1-1 | TRBV20-1 | TGCAGTGCTAGGCCGGACGGGCAAGGAGCTTTCTTT | CSARPDGQGAFF
. | . | TRBJ1-2 | TRBV10-3 | TGTGCCATCAGTTACTCGAAATCGGGAAGGGGAGGCTGCACCTTC | CAISYSKSGRGGCTF
many | . | TRBJ2-5 | TRBV7-6 | TGTGCCAGCAGCTTAGAGGAGGGTCGGGTGACCCAGTACTTC | CASSLEEGRVTQYF
. | TRBD2 | TRBJ2-1 | TRBV10-1 | TGCGCCAGCAGTTCTGGACTAAGCGGGAGGGCCGATGAGCAGTTCTTC | CASSSGLSGRADEQFF
once | TRBD2 | TRBJ2-5 | TRBV5-4 | TGTGCCAGCAGCGCTCGACTAGCGGGGGCGGAGACCCAGTACTTC | CASSARLAGAETQYF
. | TRBD1 | TRBJ1-4 | TRBV2 | TGTGCCAGCACGGGGACAGGAAATGAAAAACTGTTTTTT | CASTGTGNEKLFF
many | TRBD1 | TRBJ2-2 | TRBV15 | TGTGCCACCAGCAGCCGGGACAGGAATGCCGGGGAGCTGTTTTTT | CATSSRDRNAGELFF
. | TRBD1 | TRBJ2-5 | TRBV12-3/TRBV12-4 | TGTGCCAGCAGTGACTCGGTCTTGGTGGGACAGAAAGAGACCCAGTACTTC | CASSDSVLVGQKETQYF
. | . | TRBJ2-3 | TRBV24-1 | TGTGCCACCAGTGATGTGGGGGGAGGTATCACAGATACGCAGTATTTT | CATSDVGGGITDTQYF
few | TRBD2 | TRBJ2-1 | TRBV11-2 | TGTGTCAGCAGCCGTAGCGGGAGGGATTACAATGAGCAGTTCTTC | CVSSRSGRDYNEQFF
. | TRBD2 | TRBJ2-7 | TRBV29-1 | TGCAGCGTTGATGGTCAGGCTAGCGGGGGATCATCCTACGAGCAGTACTTC | CSVDGQASGGSSYEQYF